Shown below are 27 T cell receptor beta chains from a single sample sequenced in a study of cytomegalovirus exposure and HLA in healthy donors. Vbeta (60) and Jbeta (13) primers were used in the PCR. Clones were sequenced by immunoSEQ multiplex PCR, and TCRdb holds only the in-frame ones, with some missing. This sample has roughly 140,000 clones; about 78% occur once, and the top ten carry nearly 7%. Input material: PBMCs. The receptors shown here come from a middle-aged man in good health and CMV-seropositive.

The CDR3 spells CASRYRGSINQPQHF. Here the CDR3 DNA reads TGTGCCAGCAGATACAGGGGTAGTATTAATCAGCCCCAGCATTTT. This chain joins TRBV6-5 and TRBJ1-5, with 7 bases that match TRBD1. Germline CDR1 MNHEY, CDR2 SVGAGI. The CDR3 covers 15 residues. The J segment lost 4 bases and the V segment lost 6 bases, leaving 9 bases of the junction unmatched.

The rearrangement joins TRBV9 to TRBJ2-2, with 7 bases that match TRBD1. With 0 bases clipped from V and 7 bases from J, the junction kept 12 bases outside the gene matches. The CDR3 spans 17 residues. The germline V gene has CDR1 SGDLS and CDR2 YYNGEE. The CDR3 region is CASSVGYRGTSIGELFF. CDR3 DNA sequence: TGTGCCAGCAGCGTAGGATACAGGGGTACATCCATCGGGGAGCTGTTTTTT.

The chain recombines TRBV10-2 with TRBJ2-7; TRBD2 agrees at 7 bases. The V segment lost 6 bases and the J segment 6 bases; nucleotides outside the gene matches: 8. Germline lookup yields CDR1 WSHSY and CDR2 SAAADI. CDR3 length: 13 residues. The CDR3 sequence: CASRGGVRVEQYF. CDR3 coding DNA: TGCGCCAGCAGGGGAGGGGTGCGGGTCGAGCAGTACTTC.

The count of this clone is one. This chain connects TRBV6-5 to TRBJ2-7; tentative D call: TRBD2 (6 bases). Between the trimmed V and J ends, which lost 6 bases and 3 bases, there was a span of 9 bases. This CDR3 spans 12 amino acids. CDR1 is MNHEY and CDR2 is SVGAGI in the germline V gene. The CDR3 reads CASSGGFYEQYF. DNA for the CDR3: TGTGCCAGCAGCGGGGGATTCTACGAGCAGTACTTC.

The chain has TRBV6-5 and TRBJ2-1; D is possibly TRBD2 (5 bases). V was clipped by 0 bases and J by 9 bases, with 15 bases between them. The CDR3 loop spans 15 amino acids. CDR1 MNHEY and CDR2 SVGAGI come from the germline V gene. CDR3 amino acids: CASSYSDFGGGEQFF. CDR3 nucleotides: TGTGCCAGCAGTTACTCAGACTTCGGTGGAGGTGAGCAGTTCTTC.

The rearrangement joins TRBV6-5 to TRBJ1-5; 8 nucleotides line up with TRBD1. J was trimmed by 0 bases and V by 6 bases; bases with no gene match: 4. CDR1 MNHEY and CDR2 SVGAGI come from the germline V gene. There are 15 residues in the CDR3. CDR3 in amino acids: CASRRDRGSNQPQHF. The CDR3 coding sequence is TGTGCCAGCAGACGCGACAGGGGTAGCAATCAGCCCCAGCATTTT.

The V gene is TRBV12-5, the J gene TRBJ1-1, with 10 bases lining up with TRBD1. The V gene's germline CDR1 is LGHNT and CDR2 FRNRAP. The junction had 9 bases not matched to a gene; V was cut back by 3 bases and J by 5 bases. The CDR3 sequence is 16 residues long. CDR3 residues: CASGFLLGQGRTEAFF. In DNA, the CDR3 is TGTGCTAGTGGTTTTCTCCTGGGACAGGGGCGGACTGAAGCTTTCTTT. Variable domain in full (rest from reference TRBV12-5 and TRBJ1-1): DARVTQTPRHKVTEMGQEVTMRCQPILGHNTVFWYRQTMMQGLELLAYFRNRAPLDDSGMPKDRFSAEMPDATLATLKIQPSEPRDSAVYFCASGFLLGQGRTEAFFGQGTRLTVV.

Here the CDR3 DNA reads TGTGCCAGTAGTATCAGGGTGGGCTACACCTTC. It codes for CASSIRVGYTF. This chain connects TRBV19 to TRBJ1-2; tentatively, D is TRBD1 (5 bases). Germline V gene data show CDR1 as LNHDA and CDR2 as SQIVND (reference sequence). The CDR3 is 11 residues long. The germline V and J ends were trimmed by 3 bases and 8 bases, with 7 bases remaining between them. The full variable domain, in which reference TRBV19 and TRBJ1-2 provide the parts outside the CDR3, is DGGITQSPKYLFRKEGQNVTLSCEQNLNHDAMYWYRQDPGQGLRLIYYSQIVNDFQKGDIAEGYSVSREKKESFPLTVTSAQKNPTAFYLCASSIRVGYTFGSGTRLTVV.

The rearrangement links TRBV5-1 to TRBJ2-7; 11 nucleotides match TRBD2. Germline CDR1 reads SGHRS; CDR2 reads YFSETQ. The CDR3 is 16 amino acids. V lost 5 bases, J lost 1 base, and 8 bases stayed unmatched. CDR3 sequence: CASRPTGTSGSYEQYF. The CDR3 DNA reads TGCGCCAGCAGACCTACCGGGACTAGCGGATCCTACGAGCAGTACTTC.

The chain uses TRBV9 and TRBJ2-5, with D possibly TRBD2 on 5 matching bases. The J call may be incorrect, as the DNA end agrees better with TRBJ2-7. This CDR3 has 15 amino acids. Germline V gives CDR1 SGDLS, CDR2 YYNGEE. The CDR3 coding sequence is TGTGCCAGCAGCGTAGGAGGTAGCGTCAGTCACGAGCAGTACTTC. It codes for CASSVGGSVSHEQYF.

V usage is TRBV29-1 and J usage is TRBJ2-1, with a possible D match to TRBD1 (6 bases). Germline-derived CDR1 and CDR2 are SQVTM and ANQGSEA. The CDR3 runs to 12 residues. V was cut by 5 bases and J by 6 bases, with 11 bases left in between. The CDR3 nucleotides read TGCAGCGTTCCGGGACACCCCAATGAGCAGTTCTTC. Its protein product is CSVPGHPNEQFF.

The gene calls are TRBV18 and TRBJ1-1, with TRBD1 matching over 9 bases. This CDR3 spans 15 amino acids. V lost 3 bases to trimming and J lost 10 bases; unmatched junction nucleotides: 12. CDR1 and CDR2 (germline): KGHSH, LQKENI. The CDR3 spells CASSPNRGRPMAAFF. The CDR3 DNA reads as TGTGCCAGCTCACCCAACAGGGGGCGTCCGATGGCAGCTTTCTTT. Full variable domain (outside the CDR3, taken from reference TRBV18 and TRBJ1-1): NAGVMQNPRHLVRRRGQEARLRCSPMKGHSHVYWYRQLPEEGLKFMVYLQKENIIDESGMPKERFSAEFPKEGPSILRIQQVVRGDSAAYFCASSPNRGRPMAAFFGQGTRLTVV.

This sequence joins TRBV7-2 and TRBJ2-7, with 10 bases fitting TRBD2. The CDR3 totals 16 residues. Germline CDR1 and CDR2: SGHTA and FQGNSA. The ends lost 3 bases at V and 3 bases at J; junction bases unmatched: 8. The CDR3, as DNA: TGTGCCAGCAGCTTTGATCTAGCGGGAGTTAACTACGAGCAGTACTTC. It codes for CASSFDLAGVNYEQYF.

Here the CDR3 reads CASSAGQPNSPLHF. The CDR3 coding sequence is TGTGCCAGCAGTGCGGGACAGCCTAATTCACCCCTCCACTTT. The J gene is TRBJ1-6, the V gene TRBV7-2, with 7 bases aligning to TRBD1. Germline V lookup: CDR1 SGHTA, CDR2 FQGNSA. The CDR3 runs 14 residues. With V trimmed by 6 bases and J by 6 bases, 5 bases remained unmatched.

The J gene is TRBJ1-1, the V gene TRBV7-2, with a possible D match to TRBD1 (6 bases). The V end lost 5 bases, the J end lost 1 base, and 14 bases lay between the germline ends. The CDR3 sequence is 15 residues long. Germline CDR1 SGHTA, CDR2 FQGNSA. The CDR3 DNA follows: TGTGCCAGCAGCCCGGGGACAACCAGGAACACTGAAGCTTTCTTT. Amino acids: CASSPGTTRNTEAFF.

The rearrangement uses TRBV30 and TRBJ1-5; TRBD1 matches 8 bases. This CDR3 is 19 amino acids long. Unmatched junction bases numbered 17, after V lost 0 bases and J lost 4 bases. Germline V gene sequence: CDR1 GTSNPN, CDR2 SVGIG (reference sequence). CDR3 DNA: TGTGCCTGGAGTGTCGGGGTAGGGGGAGACAGGGGACCGAATCAGCCCCAGCATTTT. Its protein is CAWSVGVGGDRGPNQPQHF.

This chain uses TRBV6-8 with TRBJ1-6; 10 nucleotides match TRBD1. This CDR3 comprises 16 residues. Trimming removed 5 bases from V and 6 bases from J; junction bases left unmatched: 7. CDR1 is MNHGY, CDR2 SAAAGT, per germline. The CDR3 DNA follows: TGTGCCAGCAGTCCGACAGGGGGCGCGAGTAATTCACCCCTCCACTTT. Translating gives CASSPTGGASNSPLHF.

The genes are TRBV28 and TRBJ2-3, with D tentatively TRBD2 (6 bases). Looked up from germline, CDR1 is MDHEN and CDR2 is SYDVKM. The CDR3 consists of 15 residues. The ends were cut back, 5 bases at V and 2 bases at J, with 14 bases in the middle. CDR3 nucleotide sequence: TGTGCCAGCAGTGTACCCCGGGACTTCACAGATACGCAGTATTTT. Amino acids: CASSVPRDFTDTQYF. Based on the CDR3 plus reference TRBV28 and TRBJ2-3, the full variable domain is DVKVTQSSRYLVKRTGEKVFLECVQDMDHENMFWYRQDPGLGLRLIYFSYDVKMKEKGDIPEGYSVSREKKERFSLILESASTNQTSMYLCASSVPRDFTDTQYFGPGTRLTVL.

This clone has just a few counts. The chain uses TRBV30 and TRBJ2-7; 8 bases map to TRBD2. The CDR3 extends over 14 amino acids. V was pared by 2 bases and J by 0 bases, with 3 bases of the junction left unmatched. CDR1 and CDR2 from the germline V gene are GTSNPN and SVGIG (reference sequence). CDR3 sequence reads: CAWSRGGVSYEQYF. The DNA of the CDR3 is TGTGCCTGGAGTCGGGGGGGCGTCTCCTACGAGCAGTACTTC.

The chain is built from TRBV6-5 and TRBJ1-3; TRBD1 matches at 10 bases. Germline V lookup: CDR1 MNHEY, CDR2 SVGAGI. V was pared by 6 bases and J by 3 bases, with 5 bases of the junction left unmatched. The CDR3 runs to 15 residues. Written as DNA, the CDR3 is TGTGCCAGCAGCTACCGGACAGGGGGTGGAAACACCATATATTTT. It yields the protein CASSYRTGGGNTIYF.

V gene TRBV7-9 combines with J gene TRBJ1-3; D may be TRBD1 (6 bases). The CDR3 covers 18 residues. Deletions cut 2 bases from V and 4 bases from J, with 21 bases between. The germline V gene has CDR1 SEHNR and CDR2 FQNEAQ (reference sequence). The DNA for the CDR3 is TGTGCCAGCAGCTTAAGCGGGGGGGCGAGCGGGTACGGAAACACCATATATTTT. The encoded protein is CASSLSGGASGYGNTIYF.

CDR3 loop: CASSSPPGQGESNEKLFF. The CDR3 region has the DNA TGTGCCAGCAGTTCACCACCGGGACAGGGAGAGTCTAATGAAAAACTGTTTTTT. The V call is TRBV28, the J call TRBJ1-4; 9 bases fit TRBD1. The V gene end was trimmed by 4 bases and the J gene end by 3 bases; junction bases not matched to a gene: 12. CDR1 and CDR2 (germline): MDHEN, SYDVKM. This CDR3 is built from 18 residues.

CDR3 in DNA: TGTGCCAGCAGCGGACCCCGCGGACAGGGCTACGAGCAGTACTTC. Its translation: CASSGPRGQGYEQYF. This chain uses TRBV5-4 with TRBJ2-7; 8 bases are a match to TRBD1. Germline V gives CDR1 SGHNT, CDR2 YYREEE (reference sequence). The length of the CDR3 is 15 residues. The junction had 9 bases not matched to a gene; V was cut back by 4 bases and J by 3 bases.

The rearrangement links TRBV25-1 to TRBJ1-2; D possibly corresponds to TRBD1 (5 bases). CDR1 and CDR2 (germline): MGHDK, SYGVNS. The CDR3 loop spans 14 amino acids. V was clipped by 2 bases and J by 0 bases, with 7 bases between them. CDR3 sequence reads: CASSETTANYGYTF. Here the CDR3 DNA reads TGTGCCAGCAGTGAAACGACAGCTAACTATGGCTACACCTTC.

This clone turned up a few times. The rearrangement uses TRBV4-3 and TRBJ2-3; TRBD1 matches at 11 bases. CDR3 length equals 15 residues. The trim removed 4 bases at V and 5 bases at J, leaving 5 bases unmatched. Per germline, CDR1 LGHNA and CDR2 YSLEER. The CDR3 coding sequence is TGCGCCAGCAGCCCATTGGGGACAGGGGGAGATACGCAGTATTTT. This codes for CASSPLGTGGDTQYF.

V gene TRBV5-4 combines with J gene TRBJ2-3; TRBD2 matches at 10 bases. V shed 2 bases and J 5 bases; nucleotides not matched to a gene: 2. This CDR3 contains 14 residues. Per germline, CDR1 SGHNT and CDR2 YYREEE (reference sequence). CDR3 sequence: CASSFRLAGDTQYF. CDR3 DNA: TGTGCCAGCAGCTTTCGACTAGCGGGAGATACGCAGTATTTT.

The DNA for the CDR3 is TGTGCCAGCAGTGATTGGCGTGGGCAGGGAGGGACTCAGCCCCAGCATTTT. Translation: CASSDWRGQGGTQPQHF. V usage is TRBV6-1 and J usage is TRBJ1-5; maybe TRBD1 (5 bases). Germline CDR1 MNHNS, CDR2 SASEGT. The germline V and J ends were trimmed by 3 bases and 6 bases, with 21 bases remaining between them. This CDR3 contains 17 residues.